Listed below are T cell receptor beta chains from one sample, sequenced in a study of vaccination effects on CD4 cells after COVID-19. For these TCRs, the target antigens are not known. TCRdb's copy holds only in-frame clones and misses some; the assay was immunoSEQ multiplex PCR. Found here are under 60,000 clones, roughly 77% of them singletons; the top ten hold roughly 6%. Sequencing was performed on CD4+ T cells from PBMCs cultured with HIV peptides, taken before COVID-19 vaccination. The receptors derive from a human donor who had a prior SARS-CoV-2 infection. The CDR3 runs from the conserved cysteine through the conserved F or W. The D gene is left open where the match is weak. Clone size is shown for a subset of rows, as once, few, many or a class of expanded clone.

D,J,V,size,DNA,CDR3
.,TRBJ2-7,TRBV7-2,.,TGTGCCAGCAGCTTAGCGTTTCGACCGGGATTGGACGAGCAGTACTTC,CASSLAFRPGLDEQYF
TRBD1,TRBJ2-1,TRBV5-1,.,TGCGCCAGCAGCTTCGAGACAGGGACCTACAATGAGCAGTTCTTC,CASSFETGTYNEQFF
.,TRBJ1-1,TRBV7-2,once,TGTGCCAGCAGCTTACGTTATGGGGGGGACACTGAAGCTTTCTTT,CASSLRYGGDTEAFF
.,TRBJ2-2,TRBV21-1,.,TGTGCCAGCAGTACTAGCGGGGGTGGGGAGCTGTTTTTT,CASSTSGGGELFF
.,TRBJ1-2,TRBV6-5,.,TGTGCCAGCAGTTTTGGACCTAACTATGGCTACACCTTC,CASSFGPNYGYTF
.,TRBJ2-1,TRBV15,.,TGTGCCACCAGCAGATACTCTACGGACTCCTACAATGAGCAGTTCTTC,CATSRYSTDSYNEQFF
.,TRBJ1-5,TRBV6-5,.,TGTGCCAGCGGCAATTCGGGCACTCACTGGATGCCCCAGCATTTT,CASGNSGTHWMPQHF
TRBD1,TRBJ1-2,TRBV11-3,.,TGTGCCAGCAGCTTGCGATCCGGGACAGGCTATGGCTACACCTTC,CASSLRSGTGYGYTF
TRBD1,TRBJ1-6,TRBV6-5,.,TGTGCCAGCAGTACCAGACAGGGTTCACCCCTCCACTTT,CASSTRQGSPLHF
.,TRBJ2-1,TRBV6-5,.,TGTGCCAGCAGTACAGTAGCCGCGGGCAACAATGAGCAGTTCTTC,CASSTVAAGNNEQFF
TRBD1,TRBJ1-6,TRBV18,.,TGTGCCAGCTCTCGCGGGACAGCACCCCTCCACTTT,CASSRGTAPLHF
TRBD2,TRBJ2-5,TRBV6-1,.,TGTGCCAGCAGTGAAGGACGGACTAGCGGACTACAAGAGACCCAGTACTTC,CASSEGRTSGLQETQYF
.,TRBJ1-2,TRBV30,.,TGTGCCTGGACAGGGACCTTTAACTATGGCTACACCTTC,CAWTGTFNYGYTF
.,TRBJ1-5,TRBV18,.,TGTGCCAGCTCACCATTCCCAGGACACGATTATAGCAATCAGCCCCAGCATTTT,CASSPFPGHDYSNQPQHF
.,TRBJ1-3,TRBV11-3,.,TGTGCCAGCAGCGGGGCCGGAGGGGACCCTGGAAACACCATATATTTT,CASSGAGGDPGNTIYF
.,TRBJ2-1,TRBV19,.,TGTGCCAGTACTCCGACGTCCGGGAGATCCTACAATGAGCAGTTCTTC,CASTPTSGRSYNEQFF
.,TRBJ2-1,TRBV7-3,.,TGTGCCAGCAGCTTAGTGGGGGGAGAGGGGCTTGAGCAGTTCTTC,CASSLVGGEGLEQFF
.,TRBJ1-5,TRBV6-1,.,TGTGCCAGCAGTGAAGCGCTTCGAGGACAGCCCCAGCATTTT,CASSEALRGQPQHF
TRBD1,TRBJ1-5,TRBV10-2,.,TGCGCCAGCACCAGGGACAGCATCAATCAGCCCCAGCATTTT,CASTRDSINQPQHF
.,TRBJ2-7,TRBV25-1,.,TGTGCCAGCAGCCCGGCCGGGACGGGGTACTACGAGCAGTACTTC,CASSPAGTGYYEQYF
TRBD2,TRBJ2-1,TRBV6-4,.,TGTGCCAGCAGACGGAAGCGGGAGGCCCGCTACAATGAGCAGTTCTTC,CASRRKREARYNEQFF
.,TRBJ2-7,TRBV5-4,.,TGTGCCAGCAGCTGGGCGGGGGCTTCCTACGAGCAGTACTTC,CASSWAGASYEQYF
TRBD2,TRBJ2-7,TRBV9,.,TGTGCCAGCAGCATAGCGGGAGGCTCCTACGAGCAGTACTTC,CASSIAGGSYEQYF
.,TRBJ2-5,TRBV2,.,TGTGCCAGCAGTGAACAGGGGATGGGGGAGACCCAGTACTTC,CASSEQGMGETQYF
.,TRBJ2-5,TRBV28,.,TGTGCCAGCAGTTTATTTCGGGATATTAACCAAGAGACCCAGTACTTC,CASSLFRDINQETQYF
TRBD2,TRBJ2-1,TRBV5-1,.,TGCGCCAGCAGCCCCCACCGGGACTACTACAATGAGCAGTTCTTC,CASSPHRDYYNEQFF
.,TRBJ1-1,TRBV19,.,TGTGCCAGTAGTATATTGGGTAGGAACACTGAAGCTTTCTTT,CASSILGRNTEAFF
.,TRBJ1-1,TRBV5-1,.,TGCGCCAGCACCCCGGGGCAGGGGAACACTGAAGCTTTCTTT,CASTPGQGNTEAFF
TRBD1,TRBJ1-1,TRBV2,.,TGTGCCAGCACCCCCAATGGGGGACAGCAGGGGAGGGCTTTCTTT,CASTPNGGQQGRAFF
.,TRBJ2-2,TRBV12-3/TRBV12-4,.,TGTGCCAGCAGTTCTCAGATAACCGGGGAGCTGTTTTTT,CASSSQITGELFF
.,TRBJ2-7,TRBV19,.,TGTGCCAGTAGTCGGGACAATAGCCTCTACGAGCAGTACTTC,CASSRDNSLYEQYF